The rows below give T cell receptor beta chains drawn from one sample of a study of OX40 agonist ivuxolimab in advanced cancers. Generated by immunoSEQ multiplex PCR, the TCRdb table keeps only in-frame clones and is missing some. The sample contains roughly 53,000 clones, over 80% of which appear only once. The sequenced sample was CD4+ or CD8+ T cells sorted from blood, obtained in a trial of the OX40 agonist ivuxolimab. These receptors came from an adult with an advanced solid tumor such as melanoma, head and neck, liver or kidney cancer. The CDR3 runs from the conserved cysteine through the conserved F or W. The D gene is left open where the match is weak. Rows may omit the clone size; those that give it use once, few, many or a size class.

d_call | j_call | v_call | clone_size | cdr3_nt | cdr3_aa
NA | TRBJ1-3 | TRBV7-2 | NA | TGTGCCAGCAGCCCGGACGGAGTCTCTGGAAACACCATATATTTT | CASSPDGVSGNTIYF
NA | TRBJ2-3 | TRBV4-1 | NA | TGCGCCAGCAGCCAAGAATGGGGGTTGACAGATACGCAGTATTTT | CASSQEWGLTDTQYF
TRBD1 | TRBJ1-5 | TRBV2 | NA | TGTGCCAGCAGTCGACAGGGCCCAGGTCAGCCCCAGCATTTT | CASSRQGPGQPQHF
NA | TRBJ2-3 | TRBV2 | NA | TGTGCCAGCAGTACGCGGGATACGCAGTATTTT | CASSTRDTQYF
NA | TRBJ2-1 | TRBV2 | NA | TGTGCCAGCAGTGTGACTAGCTACAATGAGCAGTTCTTC | CASSVTSYNEQFF
NA | TRBJ1-2 | TRBV10-3 | NA | TGTGCCATCCAAAACAGTGACTATGGCTACACCTTC | CAIQNSDYGYTF
NA | TRBJ2-7 | TRBV5-4 | NA | TGTGCCAGCAGCCGTGCGGGATCAATCTACGAGCAGTACTTC | CASSRAGSIYEQYF
NA | TRBJ2-7 | TRBV6-1 | once | TGTGCCAGCAGTGAGCGACGGCACTACGAGCAGTACTTC | CASSERRHYEQYF
TRBD1 | TRBJ2-3 | TRBV5-1 | few | TGCGCCAGCAGCTTGGGGGGGACAGGGGATACGCAGTATTTT | CASSLGGTGDTQYF
NA | TRBJ2-2 | TRBV11-1 | NA | TGTGCCAGCAGCTTAGAGGGGGCCGGGGAGCTGTTTTTT | CASSLEGAGELFF
NA | TRBJ2-7 | TRBV5-1 | NA | TGCGCCAGCAGCTTGGCTGCAGGGCGCGGGTACGAGCAGTACTTC | CASSLAAGRGYEQYF
TRBD1 | TRBJ2-1 | TRBV15 | NA | TGTGCCACCAGACCCGGACAGGGGCTAATCACCCGGAATGAGCAGTTCTTC | CATRPGQGLITRNEQFF
NA | TRBJ2-5 | TRBV7-3 | NA | TGTGCCAGCAGGTTGGAAGAGACCCAGTACTTC | CASRLEETQYF
NA | TRBJ2-3 | TRBV18 | NA | TGTGCCAGCTCACCATTTGACATGACCGTTATGGGAGATACGCAGTATTTT | CASSPFDMTVMGDTQYF
NA | TRBJ2-1 | TRBV7-9 | NA | TGCGCCAGCAGCCCGAAGGGGGCTAGCGGAGAGGATGAGCAGTTCTTC | CASSPKGASGEDEQFF
NA | TRBJ1-5 | TRBV29-1 | few | TGCAGCGTCGGCGAGGGGGGCAATCAGCCCCAGCATTTT | CSVGEGGNQPQHF
TRBD2 | TRBJ2-3 | TRBV19 | NA | TGTGCCAGTGAGGGCGGGAGGGCCGGAGATACGCAGTATTTT | CASEGGRAGDTQYF
NA | TRBJ1-6 | TRBV28 | once | TGTGCCAGCACCTGGGGAGCAGGCTCCTATAATTCACCCCTCCACTTT | CASTWGAGSYNSPLHF